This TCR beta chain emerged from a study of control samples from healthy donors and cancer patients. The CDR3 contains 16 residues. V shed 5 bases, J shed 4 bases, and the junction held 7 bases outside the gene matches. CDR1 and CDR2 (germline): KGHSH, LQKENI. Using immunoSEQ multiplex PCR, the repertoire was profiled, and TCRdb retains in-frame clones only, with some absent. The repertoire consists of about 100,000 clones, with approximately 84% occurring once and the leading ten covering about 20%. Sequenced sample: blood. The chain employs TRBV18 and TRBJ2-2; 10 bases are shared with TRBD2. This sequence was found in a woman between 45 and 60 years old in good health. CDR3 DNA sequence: TGTGCCAGCTCAACGATAGCGGGAGGCCCCACCGGGGAGCTGTTTTTT. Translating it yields CASSTIAGGPTGELFF.